A selection of T cell receptor beta chains follows, all from one sample in a study of blood T cells in healthy people across ages. Each CDR3 protein gets one entry after TCRdb re-called the 5' RACE reads with MiXCR. This repertoire shows around 1,900,000 distinct CDR3 sequences, roughly two fifths found once; its top ten account for 23%. Sample: blood. The source is a human donor in good health. The CDR3 runs from the conserved cysteine through the conserved F or W. The order of the fields is D gene, J gene, V gene, clone size, CDR3 DNA, CDR3 protein. A D gene is named only where the DNA matches it firmly. Clone size is given for some rows only: seen once, a few or many times, or a class if the clone is expanded.

d_call: .; j_call: TRBJ1-2; v_call: TRBV5-6; clone_size: .; cdr3_nt: TGTGCCAGCAGCTCTCCTTACCAGACTAACTATGGCTACACCTTC; cdr3_aa: CASSSPYQTNYGYTF
d_call: .; j_call: TRBJ2-1; v_call: TRBV5-4; clone_size: .; cdr3_nt: TGTGCCAGCAGCTTGGGTAGACAGCTGTACAATGGGCAGTTCTTC; cdr3_aa: CASSLGRQLYNGQFF
d_call: TRBD2; j_call: TRBJ2-1; v_call: TRBV29-1; clone_size: .; cdr3_nt: TGCAGCGTTCGGGAGCGGGGGGCTTACAATGAGCAGTTCTTC; cdr3_aa: CSVRERGAYNEQFF
d_call: .; j_call: TRBJ2-7; v_call: TRBV27; clone_size: .; cdr3_nt: TGTGCCAGCAGTTTTGGTGTGGGGTCAATTAACTCCTACGAGCAGTACTTC; cdr3_aa: CASSFGVGSINSYEQYF
d_call: TRBD1; j_call: TRBJ2-7; v_call: TRBV2; clone_size: .; cdr3_nt: TGTGCCAGCACCCAACAGGGGGAGAATTACGAGCAGTACTTC; cdr3_aa: CASTQQGENYEQYF
d_call: TRBD2; j_call: TRBJ2-1; v_call: TRBV4-2; clone_size: few; cdr3_nt: TGTGCCAGCAGCGTGGAGACTAGCGACTACAATGAGCAGTTCTTC; cdr3_aa: CASSVETSDYNEQFF
d_call: .; j_call: TRBJ2-5; v_call: TRBV7-9; clone_size: .; cdr3_nt: TGTGCCAGCAGCTCAAACTACTACCAAGGGACCCAGTACTTC; cdr3_aa: CASSSNYYQGTQYF
d_call: .; j_call: TRBJ2-7; v_call: TRBV6-1; clone_size: many; cdr3_nt: TGTGCCAGCAGTGAATGGGGGGTGGCCTACGAGCAGTACTTC; cdr3_aa: CASSEWGVAYEQYF
d_call: .; j_call: TRBJ1-5; v_call: TRBV21-1; clone_size: .; cdr3_nt: TGTGCCAGCAGCAAGATCCCAGGGGGGGAAAATAGCAATCAGCCCCAGCATTTT; cdr3_aa: CASSKIPGGENSNQPQHF
d_call: .; j_call: TRBJ1-1; v_call: TRBV7-2; clone_size: few; cdr3_nt: TGTGCCAGCAGCTCAGTGGGGTCTGAAGCTTTCTTT; cdr3_aa: CASSSVGSEAFF
d_call: .; j_call: TRBJ1-5; v_call: TRBV19; clone_size: .; cdr3_nt: TGTGCCAGTAGTATGAGGGGGGCCTTTAATCAGCCCCAGCATTTT; cdr3_aa: CASSMRGAFNQPQHF
d_call: TRBD1; j_call: TRBJ1-2; v_call: TRBV11-1; clone_size: .; cdr3_nt: TGTGCCAGCAGCTTAGCCCCGGGACAGGGGGCGACTGGCTACACCTTC; cdr3_aa: CASSLAPGQGATGYTF
d_call: TRBD2; j_call: TRBJ2-2; v_call: TRBV20-1; clone_size: few; cdr3_nt: TGCAGTGCTAGGGGACTAGCGGGGGCCAACACCGGGGAGCTGTTTTTT; cdr3_aa: CSARGLAGANTGELFF
d_call: .; j_call: TRBJ2-5; v_call: TRBV11-2; clone_size: .; cdr3_nt: TGTGCCAGCACCCGACAGCCACAAGAGACCCAGTACTTC; cdr3_aa: CASTRQPQETQYF
d_call: .; j_call: TRBJ1-3; v_call: TRBV11-1; clone_size: .; cdr3_nt: TGTGCCAGCAGCCCCCCTCCCCGGACAGCCAGCAAATCCCACTCTGGAAACACCATATATTTT; cdr3_aa: CASSPPPRTASKSHSGNTIYF
d_call: .; j_call: TRBJ1-2; v_call: TRBV14; clone_size: .; cdr3_nt: TGTGCCAGCAGCCAAGAATTGTGGGGTAAAGGCTACACCTTC; cdr3_aa: CASSQELWGKGYTF
d_call: TRBD1; j_call: TRBJ2-4; v_call: TRBV29-1; clone_size: few; cdr3_nt: TGCAGCGTCGATCCCGGACAGGGGGAAAGGGAGCAGTACTTC; cdr3_aa: CSVDPGQGEREQYF
d_call: .; j_call: TRBJ1-1; v_call: TRBV9; clone_size: .; cdr3_nt: TGTGCCAGCAGCGTAGAATCCTGGACTGAAGCTTTCTTT; cdr3_aa: CASSVESWTEAFF
d_call: .; j_call: TRBJ2-4; v_call: TRBV6-2/TRBV6-3; clone_size: .; cdr3_nt: TGTGCCAGCAGTTACCAGGACATTCAGTACTTC; cdr3_aa: CASSYQDIQYF
d_call: TRBD2; j_call: TRBJ2-5; v_call: TRBV7-8; clone_size: .; cdr3_nt: TGTGCCAGCAGCCGGACTAGCGGGGGTACGGAGGCCCAGTACTTC; cdr3_aa: CASSRTSGGTEAQYF
d_call: .; j_call: TRBJ2-1; v_call: TRBV7-9; clone_size: .; cdr3_nt: TGTGCCAGCAGCCCGCCCCCAGTTACATATGAGCAGTTCTTC; cdr3_aa: CASSPPPVTYEQFF
d_call: .; j_call: TRBJ1-5; v_call: TRBV6-6; clone_size: few; cdr3_nt: TGTGCCAGCAGTTACGATTTGGGGAAGCCCCAGCATTTT; cdr3_aa: CASSYDLGKPQHF
d_call: .; j_call: TRBJ1-2; v_call: TRBV25-1; clone_size: few; cdr3_nt: TGTGCCAGCAGCCCCGGGACCACGGGAGGCTATGGCTACACCTTC; cdr3_aa: CASSPGTTGGYGYTF
d_call: .; j_call: TRBJ1-1; v_call: TRBV29-1; clone_size: .; cdr3_nt: TGCAGCGTGGGTCCGGTTGCAGGGTCGTGGAGCACTGAAGCTTTCTTT; cdr3_aa: CSVGPVAGSWSTEAFF
d_call: .; j_call: TRBJ1-2; v_call: TRBV6-6; clone_size: few; cdr3_nt: TGTGCCAGCAGACAGGGAACAGGGAGGTCTAACTATGGCTACACCTTC; cdr3_aa: CASRQGTGRSNYGYTF
d_call: TRBD2; j_call: TRBJ2-7; v_call: TRBV4-1; clone_size: .; cdr3_nt: TGCGCCAGCAGCCCGGGACTAGCGGGGCCAAGGCAGTACGAGCAGTACTTC; cdr3_aa: CASSPGLAGPRQYEQYF
d_call: .; j_call: TRBJ2-4; v_call: TRBV7-2; clone_size: .; cdr3_nt: TGTGCCAGCAGCTTAGGCAGGTCCTACAATGAGCAGTACTTC; cdr3_aa: CASSLGRSYNEQYF
d_call: .; j_call: TRBJ1-1; v_call: TRBV11-2; clone_size: .; cdr3_nt: TGTGCCAGCAGTTACGGACCCGACGGGTCCACTGAAGCTTTCTTT; cdr3_aa: CASSYGPDGSTEAFF
d_call: .; j_call: TRBJ2-7; v_call: TRBV15; clone_size: few; cdr3_nt: TGTGCCACCAGCAGAGTCAGGGCCTCAGGGGGGGAGCAGTACTTC; cdr3_aa: CATSRVRASGGEQYF